These 16 T cell receptor beta chains were all obtained from the same sample, sequenced in a study of cytomegalovirus exposure and HLA in healthy donors. The method was immunoSEQ multiplex PCR; TCRdb's version includes in-frame clones alone and lacks a portion of them. This sample has around 70,000 clones, with about 93% found just once. Sequenced input: PBMCs. These TCRs come from a man aged 18 to 35 in good health and CMV-seropositive.

The chain links TRBV28 to TRBJ1-5; D not certain. The CDR3 is 12 residues long. CDR1 is MDHEN and CDR2 is SYDVKM in the germline V gene. Trimming shortened V by 6 bases and J by 6 bases, and 9 bases separated the two germline ends. The CDR3 nucleotides are TGTGCCAGCAGGACTTTCACTCAGCCCCAGCATTTT. It yields the protein CASRTFTQPQHF.

The chain recombines TRBV7-3 with TRBJ2-7; D gene ambiguous. V lost 0 bases, J lost 7 bases, and 10 bases lay in between. CDR3 length equals 13 residues. Germline V gene sequence: CDR1 SGHTA, CDR2 FQGTGA. The CDR3 bases are TGTGCCAGCAGCTTAACGCCGGGTCGGGAGCAGTACTTC. It specifies CASSLTPGREQYF.

The chain carries TRBV18 and TRBJ2-3; D is undetermined. CDR1 is KGHSH, CDR2 LQKENI, per germline. This CDR3 region has 12 residues. V was trimmed by 3 bases and J by 2 bases, leaving 3 bases between them. Here the CDR3 DNA reads TGTGCCAGCTCACCCAACACAGATACGCAGTATTTT. As protein: CASSPNTDTQYF.

The chain recombines TRBV6-6 with TRBJ2-7; 8 nucleotides align to TRBD2. CDR1 is MNHNY and CDR2 is SVGAGI in the germline V gene (reference sequence). This CDR3 has 14 amino acids. The trim removed 2 bases at V and 6 bases at J, leaving 6 bases unmatched. The DNA of the CDR3 is TGTGCCAGCAGTTACACGCGGGAGGAAGGCGAGCAGTACTTC. Translation: CASSYTREEGEQYF.

The chain links TRBV7-9 to TRBJ2-1; possible D gene TRBD2, 5 bases. CDR3 length: 12 residues. Germline assignment: CDR1 SEHNR and CDR2 FQNEAQ (reference sequence). V lost 2 bases, J lost 10 bases, and 9 bases lay in between. Written as DNA, the CDR3 is TGTGCCAGCAGCTTATCGGGGAGCGAGCAGTTCTTC. Amino acid sequence: CASSLSGSEQFF.

This rearrangement joins TRBV18 to TRBJ2-7; 12 bases fit TRBD1. Per the germline V gene, CDR1 is KGHSH and CDR2 is LQKENI. The CDR3 runs 14 residues. The V and J ends lost 6 bases and 7 bases, in that order; junction bases with no gene match: 7. CDR3 in DNA: TGTGCCAGCTCCGTGGGACAGGGGGCGAGTGAGCAGTACTTC. Its protein is CASSVGQGASEQYF.

This rearrangement joins TRBV10-2 to TRBJ2-7; TRBD1 is a possible D gene (5 bases). The CDR3 runs 15 residues. Germline V CDR1 and CDR2: WSHSY, SAAADI. The V end was cut by 2 bases, the J end by 3 bases, with 14 bases between. The CDR3 is CASSETSQGGYEQYF. The CDR3 DNA sequence: TGCGCCAGCAGTGAGACAAGCCAGGGTGGCTACGAGCAGTACTTC.

In its sample, this clone was seen a few times. The CDR3 bases are TGCAGCGTTGGACAGGGGACTAGCAGCTCTGGGGCCAACGTCCTGACTTTC. It encodes CSVGQGTSSSGANVLTF. This sequence joins TRBV29-1 and TRBJ2-6; possibly TRBD2 for D (9 bases). V was shortened by 4 bases and J by 0 bases, with 16 bases between the two germline ends. CDR3 length: 17 residues. Germline-derived CDR1 and CDR2 are SQVTM and ANQGSEA.

V gene TRBV5-1 combines with J gene TRBJ1-1; the match to TRBD1 covers 11 bases. The CDR3 is made up of 16 amino acids. Per germline, CDR1 SGHRS and CDR2 YFSETQ. Trimming cost V 2 bases and J 4 bases; bases outside gene matches: 7. Here the CDR3 reads CASSFHPGTGGTEAFF. The CDR3, as DNA: TGCGCCAGCAGCTTCCACCCCGGGACAGGGGGCACTGAAGCTTTCTTT.

The chain links TRBV7-9 to TRBJ2-7, with 9 bases lining up with TRBD1. Trimming took 3 bases from V and 0 from J; bases not matched to a gene: 6. The CDR3 is 16 residues long. Per germline, CDR1 SEHNR and CDR2 FQNEAQ (reference sequence). CDR3 DNA: TGTGCCAGCAGCTTCATTGGACAGGGGAGCTCCTACGAGCAGTACTTC. The encoded protein is CASSFIGQGSSYEQYF. Supplemented by reference TRBV7-9 and TRBJ2-7, the full variable domain reads DTGVSQNPRHKITKRGQNVTFRCDPISEHNRLYWYRQTLGQGPEFLTYFQNEAQLEKSRLLSDRFSAERPKGSFSTLEIQRTEQGDSAMYLCASSFIGQGSSYEQYFGPGTRLTVT.

V is TRBV10-3 and J is TRBJ2-1; 9 nucleotides match TRBD2. The CDR3 is made up of 15 amino acids. J lost 4 bases, V lost 7 bases, and 8 bases had no gene match. From germline, CDR1 is ENHRY and CDR2 SYGVKD. The chain's CDR3 is CAITSSGIGYNEQFF. For the CDR3, the DNA is TGTGCCATCACGTCTAGCGGGATAGGTTACAATGAGCAGTTCTTC.

V is TRBV6-1 and J is TRBJ1-5, with a tentative D call TRBD1 (6 bases). Per the germline V gene, CDR1 is MNHNS and CDR2 is SASEGT. The V end was cut by 3 bases, the J end by 0 bases, with 12 bases between. The CDR3 has 16 residues. CDR3 sequence: CASSDRGAISNQPQHF. The CDR3 DNA follows: TGTGCCAGCAGTGATCGGGGGGCGATTAGCAATCAGCCCCAGCATTTT.

The genes are TRBV5-1 and TRBJ2-5; 7 bases agree with TRBD1. Looked up from germline, CDR1 is SGHRS and CDR2 is YFSETQ. The CDR3 sequence is 16 residues long. Trimming removed 3 bases from V and 5 bases from J; junction bases left unmatched: 13. The CDR3 DNA is TGCGCCAGCAGCTACATTTCACAGGGGTCTGGGGAGACCCAGTACTTC. Residues: CASSYISQGSGETQYF.

The chain uses TRBV13 and TRBJ2-7; 8 nucleotides align to TRBD2. CDR3 length equals 14 residues. The germline CDR1 and CDR2 sequences are PRHDT and FYEKMQ (reference sequence). V shed 5 bases, J shed 1 base, and the junction held 4 bases outside the gene matches. The CDR3 coding sequence is TGTGCCAGCAGCCATAGCGGGGAATCCTACGAGCAGTACTTC. Amino acid sequence: CASSHSGESYEQYF. Based on the CDR3 plus reference TRBV13 and TRBJ2-7, the full variable domain is AAGVIQSPRHLIKEKRETATLKCYPIPRHDTVYWYQQGPGQDPQFLISFYEKMQSDKGSIPDRFSAQQFSDYHSELNMSSLELGDSALYFCASSHSGESYEQYFGPGTRLTVT.

This rearrangement joins TRBV28 to TRBJ2-7, with TRBD2 matching 14 bases. Germline CDR1 is MDHEN and CDR2 is SYDVKM. The V and J ends lost 8 bases and 4 bases, in that order; junction bases with no gene match: 7. The CDR3 sequence is 15 residues long. The CDR3 coding sequence is TGTGCCAGCCACGGACTAGCGGGAGGTGGGTACGAGCAGTACTTC. Translating gives CASHGLAGGGYEQYF.

The rearrangement links TRBV30 to TRBJ2-5; D is possibly TRBD1 (5 bases). The CDR3 extends over 12 amino acids. V dropped 4 bases and J dropped 2 bases, with 8 bases sitting between them. CDR1 is GTSNPN, CDR2 SVGIG, per germline (reference sequence). CDR3 protein: CAWTGFQETQYF. CDR3 nucleotide sequence: TGTGCCTGGACAGGGTTTCAAGAGACCCAGTACTTC.